These 25 T cell receptor beta chains share one sample of origin, sequenced in a study of cytomegalovirus exposure and HLA in healthy donors. The PCR employed 60 Vbeta primers together with 13 Jbeta primers. Profiling relied on immunoSEQ multiplex PCR, and the TCRdb table lists in-frame clones only, not all of them. This table holds approximately 77,000 clones, over 60% found once. Sequencing was carried out using PBMCs. The origin of the receptors is a man aged 35-49 years in good health and CMV-seronegative.

The V gene is TRBV6-1, the J gene TRBJ2-7; TRBD2 agrees at 7 bases. CDR1 and CDR2 (germline): MNHNS, SASEGT. V gave up 6 bases and J gave up 0 bases; unmatched junction bases: 5. The length of the CDR3 is 14 residues. CDR3 in DNA: TGTGCCAGCAGGCCGGGACTACCCTCCTACGAGCAGTACTTC. Its translation: CASRPGLPSYEQYF.

This CDR3 is CASSQRTGSTQYF. The CDR3 bases are TGTGCCAGCAGCCAACGGACAGGGAGTACGCAGTATTTT. This chain joins TRBV5-6 and TRBJ2-3; 8 nucleotides agree with TRBD1. The germline CDR1 and CDR2 sequences are SGHDT and YYEEEE. V lost 4 bases to trimming and J lost 8 bases; unmatched junction nucleotides: 6. The CDR3 sequence is 13 residues long.

CDR3 sequence reads: CASSQLAVDEQFF. Here the CDR3 DNA reads TGCGCCAGCAGCCAACTAGCGGTCGATGAGCAGTTCTTC. The rearrangement joins TRBV4-3 to TRBJ2-1, with TRBD2 identical over 7 bases. The CDR3 sequence is 13 residues long. Trimming cost V 2 bases and J 8 bases; bases outside gene matches: 3. CDR1 LGHNA and CDR2 YSLEER come from the germline V gene.

The V and J genes are TRBV9 and TRBJ2-3; unclear D gene. The germline V and J ends were trimmed by 2 bases and 0 bases, with 4 bases remaining between them. CDR3 length: 13 amino acids. Per germline, CDR1 SGDLS and CDR2 YYNGEE. The CDR3 loop reads CASSVSSTDTQYF. The CDR3 region has the DNA TGTGCCAGCAGCGTTTCAAGCACAGATACGCAGTATTTT.

The chain couples TRBV5-6 to TRBJ1-1; D remains ambiguous. Germline CDR1 is SGHDT and CDR2 is YYEEEE. The CDR3 has 14 amino acids. V lost 0 bases and J lost 4, with 10 bases in between. The CDR3 DNA reads TGTGCCAGCAGCTTGGGCTTCTACGGCACTGAAGCTTTCTTT. This sequence encodes CASSLGFYGTEAFF. Based on the CDR3 plus reference TRBV5-6 and TRBJ1-1, the full variable domain is DAGVTQSPTHLIKTRGQQVTLRCSPKSGHDTVSWYQQALGQGPQFIFQYYEEEERQRGNFPDRFSGHQFPNYSSELNVNALLLGDSALYLCASSLGFYGTEAFFGQGTRLTVV.

The genes are TRBV19 and TRBJ2-7; perhaps TRBD1 as D (5 bases). This CDR3 spans 15 amino acids. Deletions cut 5 bases from V and 2 bases from J, with 16 bases between. Per germline, CDR1 LNHDA and CDR2 SQIVND (reference sequence). In nucleotides, the CDR3 is TGTGCCAGTAGTTCCCCCAGGGCAGATACCTACGAGCAGTACTTC. Protein: CASSSPRADTYEQYF.

The J gene is TRBJ2-1, the V gene TRBV2, with 9 bases lining up with TRBD1. Trimming cost V 4 bases and J 7 bases; bases outside gene matches: 14. The germline CDR1 and CDR2 sequences are SNHLY and FYNNEI. The CDR3 consists of 17 residues. The CDR3 loop reads CASSAYPTGGVRNEQFF. DNA of the CDR3: TGTGCCAGCAGTGCCTACCCTACAGGGGGCGTTCGGAATGAGCAGTTCTTC.

The chain links TRBV4-3 to TRBJ2-6; 7 bases fit TRBD1. Unmatched junction bases numbered 4, after V lost 1 base and J lost 1 base. Germline CDR1 reads LGHNA; CDR2 reads YSLEER. The CDR3 loop spans 17 amino acids. The CDR3 loop is CASSQGEQGSGANVLTF. As DNA, the CDR3 is TGCGCCAGCAGCCAAGGCGAACAGGGGTCTGGGGCCAACGTCCTGACTTTC.

This clone was detected once. The CDR3 loop is CASSLRHLNTGELFF. For the CDR3, the DNA is TGTGCCAGCAGCTTAAGACACCTGAACACCGGGGAGCTGTTTTTT. The chain employs TRBV7-2 and TRBJ2-2; D unclear. V was clipped by 2 bases and J by 1 base, with 8 bases between them. The CDR3 is made up of 15 amino acids. Germline V gene data show CDR1 as SGHTA and CDR2 as FQGNSA.

The rearrangement links TRBV10-1 to TRBJ2-2; TRBD2 matches at 9 bases. The CDR3 has 15 residues. From germline, CDR1 is WNHNN and CDR2 SYGVQD (reference sequence). V was clipped by 6 bases and J by 5 bases; unmatched bases: 7. The CDR3 spells CASSPTSGMTGELFF. The CDR3 region has the DNA TGCGCCAGCAGCCCGACTAGCGGTATGACCGGGGAGCTGTTTTTT.

V and J are TRBV28 and TRBJ1-5; 10 positions match TRBD1. The CDR3 is made up of 17 amino acids. V gave up 4 bases and J gave up 1 base; unmatched junction bases: 7. Germline CDR1 is MDHEN and CDR2 is SYDVKM. CDR3 in amino acids: CASSSRTGGISNQPQHF. The DNA of the CDR3 is TGTGCCAGCAGTTCCAGGACAGGGGGGATAAGCAATCAGCCCCAGCATTTT.

V usage is TRBV7-2 and J usage is TRBJ1-1, with a possible D match to TRBD1 (5 bases). The CDR3 is 14 amino acids. The V gene lost 0 bases and the J gene lost 2 bases, with 7 bases spanning the gap. Germline CDR1 SGHTA, CDR2 FQGNSA. DNA for the CDR3: TGTGCCAGCAGCTTAGCGGGACTCAACACTGAAGCTTTCTTT. This gives the protein CASSLAGLNTEAFF.

In its sample, this clone was seen once. This chain connects TRBV5-1 to TRBJ1-1; tentatively, D is TRBD1 (5 bases). The CDR3 spans 12 residues. V lost 0 bases and J 7 bases, leaving 7 bases between the germline ends. CDR1 is SGHRS and CDR2 is YFSETQ in the germline V gene. In DNA, the CDR3 is TGCGCCAGCAGCTTGGCCGGGGGTGAAGCTTTCTTT. Translation gives CASSLAGGEAFF.

This clone has a handful of counts. The V gene is TRBV7-9, the J gene TRBJ2-3; D unresolved. Germline-derived CDR1 and CDR2 are SEHNR and FQNEAQ (reference sequence). Trimming cost V 3 bases and J 2 bases, with 6 bases left between them. The CDR3 spans 13 residues. CDR3 in DNA: TGTGCCAGCAGCTTGTCGTTCACAGATACGCAGTATTTT. Its protein product is CASSLSFTDTQYF.

V and J are TRBV30 and TRBJ2-1, with D maybe TRBD2 (5 bases). The CDR3 loop spans 11 amino acids. Germline V CDR1 and CDR2: GTSNPN, SVGIG (reference sequence). Trimming removed 8 bases at V and 12 bases at J, with 17 bases between. The CDR3 region has the DNA TGTGCCACGGAGGAGAGGGCCGGGCAGTTCTTC. The encoded protein is CATEERAGQFF.

The chain has TRBV5-4 and TRBJ1-3, with unresolved D. Between the trimmed V and J ends, which lost 2 bases and 0 bases, there was a span of 15 bases. The length of the CDR3 is 17 residues. CDR1 is SGHNT and CDR2 is YYREEE in the germline V gene (reference sequence). The CDR3 region is CASSLGFPGSSGNTIYF. The DNA of the CDR3 is TGTGCCAGCAGCTTAGGTTTTCCGGGGAGCTCTGGAAACACCATATATTTT. Based on the CDR3 plus reference TRBV5-4 and TRBJ1-3, the full variable domain is ETGVTQSPTHLIKTRGQQVTLRCSSQSGHNTVSWYQQALGQGPQFIFQYYREEENGRGNFPPRFSGLQFPNYSSELNVNALELDDSALYLCASSLGFPGSSGNTIYFGEGSWLTVV.

The chain combines TRBV27 with TRBJ1-4, with D perhaps TRBD1 (6 bases). The CDR3 is made up of 14 amino acids. CDR1 is MNHEY, CDR2 SMNVEV, per germline (reference sequence). Trimming removed 1 base from V and 8 bases from J, with 11 bases in between. The CDR3 is CASSLYRDGEKLFF. For the CDR3, the DNA is TGTGCCAGCAGTTTATACAGGGACGGGGAAAAACTGTTTTTT. Based on the CDR3 plus reference TRBV27 and TRBJ1-4, the full variable domain is EAQVTQNPRYLITVTGKKLTVTCSQNMNHEYMSWYRQDPGLGLRQIYYSMNVEVTDKGDVPEGYKVSRKEKRNFPLILESPSPNQTSLYFCASSLYRDGEKLFFGSGTQLSVL.

The V and J genes are TRBV28 and TRBJ2-2; TRBD2 aligns across 8 bases. CDR1 is MDHEN and CDR2 is SYDVKM in the germline V gene. The CDR3 totals 18 residues. V lost 4 bases to trimming and J lost 7 bases; unmatched junction nucleotides: 17. CDR3 sequence reads: CASSYPVVGGRRGGELFF. The CDR3 bases are TGTGCCAGCAGTTACCCAGTTGTCGGCGGGAGGCGCGGCGGGGAGCTGTTTTTT.

The chain carries TRBV5-1 and TRBJ2-1; possibly TRBD1 for D (7 bases). The CDR3 runs to 16 residues. Germline loops: CDR1 SGHRS, CDR2 YFSETQ. Trimming cost V 4 bases and J 8 bases, with 22 bases left between them. Written as DNA, the CDR3 is TGCGCCAGCAGCATTGAGGACGGGGGAAGGGGGCATGAGCAGTTCTTC. This encodes CASSIEDGGRGHEQFF. The whole variable domain, remainder taken from reference TRBV5-1 and TRBJ2-1, is KAGVTQTPRYLIKTRGQQVTLSCSPISGHRSVSWYQQTPGQGLQFLFEYFSETQRNKGNFPGRFSGRQFSNSRSEMNVSTLELGDSALYLCASSIEDGGRGHEQFFGPGTRLTVL.

The chain is built from TRBV11-2 and TRBJ2-5, with D possibly TRBD1 on 6 matching bases. Trimming stripped 5 bases from V and 2 bases from J, with 12 bases between. Germline-derived CDR1 and CDR2 are SGHAT and FQNNGV. CDR3 length: 14 residues. CDR3 sequence: CASSLQGPQETQYF. The CDR3 DNA is TGTGCCAGCAGCCTACAGGGTCCGCAAGAGACCCAGTACTTC.

The V and J genes are TRBV27 and TRBJ2-7; 10 bases are shared with TRBD1. Looked up from germline, CDR1 is MNHEY and CDR2 is SMNVEV (reference sequence). The trim removed 7 bases at V and 7 bases at J, leaving 10 bases unmatched. This CDR3 is 14 amino acids long. This CDR3 is CASTLGDRGWEQYF. The CDR3 DNA sequence: TGTGCCAGCACCCTGGGGGACAGGGGTTGGGAGCAGTACTTC.

This chain links TRBV10-1 with TRBJ2-7; 8 bases are shared with TRBD2. Germline loops: CDR1 WNHNN, CDR2 SYGVQD (reference sequence). J was trimmed by 7 bases and V by 6 bases; bases with no gene match: 8. The CDR3 spans 13 residues. In DNA form, the CDR3 reads TGCGCCAGCAGACCGGGACTAGAGGGTGAGCAGTACTTC. Its translation: CASRPGLEGEQYF.

The chain carries TRBV19 and TRBJ2-2; TRBD1 is a possible D gene (6 bases). CDR3 length equals 14 residues. V shed 5 bases and J shed 6 bases, with 13 bases lying between them. The germline CDR1 and CDR2 sequences are LNHDA and SQIVND (reference sequence). The CDR3 loop is CASSGGQRAGELFF. In DNA form, the CDR3 reads TGTGCCAGTAGTGGGGGACAACGGGCCGGGGAGCTGTTTTTT.

Only a few counts were recorded for this clone. V is TRBV4-3 and J is TRBJ2-7, with 8 bases lining up with TRBD1. From germline, CDR1 is LGHNA and CDR2 YSLEER. Trimming cost V 4 bases and J 1 base; bases outside gene matches: 6. The CDR3 consists of 15 residues. This CDR3 is CASSRDRLTSYEQYF. The CDR3 DNA reads TGCGCCAGCAGCCGGGACAGGCTAACTTCCTACGAGCAGTACTTC.

This CDR3 is CASSQEGGRNYEQYF. The CDR3 nucleotides are TGCGCCAGCAGCCAAGAGGGCGGGAGGAACTACGAGCAGTACTTC. The chain couples TRBV4-3 to TRBJ2-7; TRBD2 matches at 8 bases. The germline gives CDR1 LGHNA, CDR2 YSLEER. The length of the CDR3 is 15 residues. The trim removed 0 bases at V and 3 bases at J, leaving 4 bases unmatched.